Reported below is one T cell receptor beta chain. What it binds is unknown. PCR used 60 Vbeta primers and 13 Jbeta primers. Using immunoSEQ multiplex PCR, the repertoire was profiled, and TCRdb retains in-frame clones only, with some absent. The data show over 150,000 clones, with approximately 75% seen just once and around 2.8% held by the top ten. The data derive from a study of cytomegalovirus exposure and HLA in healthy donors. Overall study findings and caveats: Diagnosis of cytomegalovirus status made by the classifier reportedly showed high specificity and sensitivity. About 87% or about 30% of the time was how often most TCR beta V segments were productive, according to an earlier analysis.

This CDR3 contains 19 residues. With V trimmed by 3 bases and J by 4 bases, 18 bases remained unmatched. Per germline, CDR1 SGHNT and CDR2 YYREEE (reference sequence). Sequenced: PBMCs. The chain employs TRBV5-4 and TRBJ1-3; TRBD1 aligns across 8 bases. This receptor was obtained from a man between 18 and 35 years old in good health and CMV-seronegative. The CDR3: CASSSSQDRAIRAGNTIYF. The CDR3 DNA reads as TGTGCCAGCAGCTCATCCCAGGACAGGGCCATCCGCGCGGGAAACACCATATATTTT. The whole variable domain, filled in from reference TRBV5-4 and TRBJ1-3, reads ETGVTQSPTHLIKTRGQQVTLRCSSQSGHNTVSWYQQALGQGPQFIFQYYREEENGRGNFPPRFSGLQFPNYSSELNVNALELDDSALYLCASSSSQDRAIRAGNTIYFGEGSWLTVV.